Listed below are T cell receptor beta chains from one sample, sequenced in a study of blood T cell repertoires in COVID-19. Sequencing used immunoSEQ multiplex PCR; TCRdb keeps in-frame clones, though not all of them. The table includes approximately 260,000 clones, about nine tenths detected once. The sample was PBMCs or T cells enriched from blood (not recorded which). The receptors were sampled from a woman aged 60-75 years who had recovered from COVID-19. Both conserved end residues are part of each CDR3.

v_gene: TRBV30; CDR3aa: CAWSVQGRKLFF
v_gene: TRBV7-2; CDR3aa: CASSLRSSHTQGGTYEQYF
v_gene: TRBV6-6; CDR3aa: CASRGTGGNTEAFF
v_gene: TRBV7-2; CDR3aa: CASSPRQGDNIRQFF
v_gene: TRBV30; CDR3aa: CAWSPPGSEQFF
v_gene: TRBV5-1; CDR3aa: CASSPRYTGELFF
v_gene: TRBV5-1; CDR3aa: CASSRRQGTDTQYF
v_gene: TRBV6-5; CDR3aa: CASSYMAGEQYF
v_gene: TRBV2; CDR3aa: CASKEGLSTDTQYF
v_gene: TRBV13; CDR3aa: CASSSSDRGYGYTF
v_gene: TRBV27; CDR3aa: CASSFSTGSNYGYTF
v_gene: TRBV19; CDR3aa: CASSISGRQTQYF
v_gene: TRBV7-9; CDR3aa: CASSLGTSGYNEQFF
v_gene: TRBV2; CDR3aa: CASSERGGKVEKLFF
v_gene: TRBV25-1; CDR3aa: CASRAGQREGTQYF
v_gene: TRBV12-3/TRBV12-4; CDR3aa: CASSETVHTEAFF
v_gene: TRBV4-1; CDR3aa: CASSQESRTGDQPQHF
v_gene: TRBV10-3; CDR3aa: CAISRGQSEAFF
v_gene: TRBV5-4; CDR3aa: CASSFGSRGEKLFF
v_gene: TRBV6-5; CDR3aa: CASVKQGGDEQFF
v_gene: TRBV3-1/TRBV3-2; CDR3aa: CASSQYGRAITDTQYF
v_gene: TRBV24-1; CDR3aa: CATSDPRAGGRNQPQHF
v_gene: TRBV5-4; CDR3aa: CASSLGLAGGYEQYF
v_gene: TRBV4-1; CDR3aa: CASSRRVGEKLFF
v_gene: TRBV24-1; CDR3aa: CATSDTVGGNEKLFF
v_gene: TRBV5-5; CDR3aa: CASSLVDRPYEQYF
v_gene: TRBV7-9; CDR3aa: CASSLFGREDEKLFF
v_gene: TRBV18; CDR3aa: CASSPSRANTGELFF
v_gene: TRBV5-6; CDR3aa: CASSLGDRQETQYF
v_gene: TRBV2; CDR3aa: CASSVGQGTEQYF
v_gene: TRBV27; CDR3aa: CASSFSGLVYYNEQFF
v_gene: TRBV3-1/TRBV3-2; CDR3aa: CASSKPGVGQPQHF
v_gene: TRBV19; CDR3aa: CASLAGSSGNTIYF
v_gene: TRBV28; CDR3aa: CASSLAAPNQPQHF
v_gene: TRBV30; CDR3aa: CAWSSGGTDTQYF
v_gene: TRBV25-1; CDR3aa: CASSGKREGLVNTGELFF
v_gene: TRBV10-3; CDR3aa: CATSGTGDEKLFF
v_gene: TRBV12-3/TRBV12-4; CDR3aa: CASSLPGFDEQFF
v_gene: TRBV3-1/TRBV3-2; CDR3aa: CASSQHLGQNNSPLHF
v_gene: TRBV28; CDR3aa: CASTGQGEGNSPLHF
v_gene: TRBV10-1; CDR3aa: CARGPHLCAGVEDEQYF
v_gene: TRBV12-5; CDR3aa: CASGAENFEQFF
v_gene: TRBV4-1; CDR3aa: CASSPGGRRGYSNQPQHF
v_gene: TRBV4-1; CDR3aa: CASSQEYSNQPQHF
v_gene: TRBV7-6; CDR3aa: CASSLETSGQETQYF
v_gene: TRBV11-2; CDR3aa: CASSLILGGTQYF
v_gene: TRBV24-1; CDR3aa: CATPGLAEVSSYNEQFF
v_gene: TRBV15; CDR3aa: CATSTAGTYGNTIYF
v_gene: TRBV6-5; CDR3aa: CASRTGLESNQPQHF